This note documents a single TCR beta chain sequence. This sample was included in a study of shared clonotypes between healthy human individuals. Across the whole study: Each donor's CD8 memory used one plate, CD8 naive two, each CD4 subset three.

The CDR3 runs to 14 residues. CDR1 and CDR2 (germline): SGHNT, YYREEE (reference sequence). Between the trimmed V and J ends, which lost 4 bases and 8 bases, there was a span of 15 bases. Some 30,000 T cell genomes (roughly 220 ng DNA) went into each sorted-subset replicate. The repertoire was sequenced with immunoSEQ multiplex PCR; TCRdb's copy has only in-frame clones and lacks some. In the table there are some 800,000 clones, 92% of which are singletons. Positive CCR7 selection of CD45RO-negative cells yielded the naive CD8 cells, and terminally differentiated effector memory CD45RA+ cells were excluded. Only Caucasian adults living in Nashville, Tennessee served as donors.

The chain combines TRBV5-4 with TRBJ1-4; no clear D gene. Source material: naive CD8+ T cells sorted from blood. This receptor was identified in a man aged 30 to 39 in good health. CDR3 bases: TGTGCCAGCAGCCCGACCGGGCGAGGGGAAAAACTGTTTTTT. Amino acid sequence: CASSPTGRGEKLFF.